This T cell receptor beta chain was recorded in a study of OX40 agonist ivuxolimab in advanced cancers. At the level of the study: Clinicians treated patients with ivuxolimab, an agonistic anti-OX40 (CD134) antibody.

As for this clone: Its target is not known.

Study findings and constraints: Relative to CD4+ cells, CD8+ T cells on average had more expanded clones. Clonal expansion was seen in CD4+ and CD8+ blood T cells by week 6 at 0.1 to 3.0 mg/kg. Low clonal expansion, among the lowest seen, marked partial responders at 0.1-3.0 mg/kg.

Profiled with immunoSEQ multiplex PCR; TCRdb holds only in-frame clones, not every one. The data hold 30,000 to 35,000 clones, with about four fifths observed a single time. Germline-derived CDR1 and CDR2 are ENHRY and SYGVKD. V lost 5 bases and J lost 5; bases outside the gene matches: 2. The length of the CDR3 is 12 residues. This TCR was recovered from an adult with an advanced solid tumor such as melanoma, head and neck, liver or kidney cancer. Specimen: CD4+ or CD8+ T cells sorted from blood, collected in a trial of the OX40 agonist ivuxolimab. The chain is built from TRBV10-3 and TRBJ2-7; 8 nucleotides line up with TRBD1. CDR3 region: CAISTDRDEQYF. The CDR3 DNA reads as TGTGCCATCAGTACGGACAGGGACGAGCAGTACTTC.